This entry describes one T cell receptor (beta chain). V was clipped by 6 bases and J by 4 bases; unmatched bases: 14. Germline CDR1 is SGHVS and CDR2 is FNYEAQ. The CDR3 loop spans 17 amino acids. The data are from a study of blood T cell repertoires in COVID-19. Study-wide background: Sources were T cells, B-cell-depleted T cells, or PBMCs; the material itself was cDNA or gDNA.

Per the original data handling: Reference gene primer amplification in the assay estimated nucleated cell counts. Profiled with immunoSEQ multiplex PCR; TCRdb holds only in-frame clones, not every one. V and J calls and clone size are those listed in that table; D and trimming were worked out from the DNA. The sample contains some 350,000 clones, around 87% of which appear only once. The sequence was collected from a woman aged 45-60 years with COVID-19, enrolled during active disease. The material sequenced was peripheral blood. The chain is built from TRBV7-6 and TRBJ2-1; TRBD2 agrees at 8 bases. Here the CDR3 DNA reads TGTGCCAGCAGTTTAAAAGGGGGGACTAGTTATTACAATGAGCAGTTCTTC. Its protein is CASSLKGGTSYYNEQFF.